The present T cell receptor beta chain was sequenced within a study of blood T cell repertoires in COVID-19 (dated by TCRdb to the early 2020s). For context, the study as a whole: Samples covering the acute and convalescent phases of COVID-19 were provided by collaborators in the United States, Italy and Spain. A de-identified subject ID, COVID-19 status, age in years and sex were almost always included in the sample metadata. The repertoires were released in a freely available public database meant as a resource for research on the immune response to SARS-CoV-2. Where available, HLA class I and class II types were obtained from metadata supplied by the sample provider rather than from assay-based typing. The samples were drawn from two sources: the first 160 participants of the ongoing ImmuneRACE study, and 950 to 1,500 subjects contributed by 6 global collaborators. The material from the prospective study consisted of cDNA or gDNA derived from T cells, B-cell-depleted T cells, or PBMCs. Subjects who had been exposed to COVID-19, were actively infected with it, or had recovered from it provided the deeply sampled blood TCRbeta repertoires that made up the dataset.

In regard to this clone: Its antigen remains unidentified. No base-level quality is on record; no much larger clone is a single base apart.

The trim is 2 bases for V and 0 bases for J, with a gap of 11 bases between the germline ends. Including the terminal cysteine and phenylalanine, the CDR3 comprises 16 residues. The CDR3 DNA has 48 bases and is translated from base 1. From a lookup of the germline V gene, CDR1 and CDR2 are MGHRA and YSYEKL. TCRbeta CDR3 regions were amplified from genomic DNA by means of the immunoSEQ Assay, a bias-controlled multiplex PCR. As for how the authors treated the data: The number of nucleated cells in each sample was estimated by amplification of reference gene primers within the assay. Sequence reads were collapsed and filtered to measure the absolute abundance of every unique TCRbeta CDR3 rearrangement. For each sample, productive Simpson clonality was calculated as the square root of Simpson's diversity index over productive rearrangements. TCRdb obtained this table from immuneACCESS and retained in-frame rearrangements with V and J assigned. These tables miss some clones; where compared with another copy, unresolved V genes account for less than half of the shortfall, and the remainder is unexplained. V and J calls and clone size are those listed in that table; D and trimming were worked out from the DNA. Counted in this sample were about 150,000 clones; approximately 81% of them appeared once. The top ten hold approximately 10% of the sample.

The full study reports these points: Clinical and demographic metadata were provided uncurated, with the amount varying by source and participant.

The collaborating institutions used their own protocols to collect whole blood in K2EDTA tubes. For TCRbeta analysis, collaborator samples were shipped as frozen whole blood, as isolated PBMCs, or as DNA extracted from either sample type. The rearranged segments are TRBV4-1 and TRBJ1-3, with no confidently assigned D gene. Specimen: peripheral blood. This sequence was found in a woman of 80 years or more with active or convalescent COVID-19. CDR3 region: CASSQSGGYSGNTIYF. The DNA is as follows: TGCGCCAGCAGCCAATCGGGAGGCTACTCTGGAAACACCATATATTTT.